One sample yielded the 21 T cell receptor beta chains listed below, sequenced in a study of T cells in Graves' hyperthyroidism and ophthalmopathy. From RNA transcripts, TCR beta CDR3 regions were amplified. When the TCR CDR3 underwent first-round RT-PCR, the HTBI primer set was used. TCRdb reanalysed the multiplex PCR reads using MiXCR and keeps one entry per CDR3 protein. Here the sample spans under 700,000 distinct CDR3 sequences, approximately 16% being singletons. Material: blood. These receptors were taken from a young woman with Graves' hyperthyroidism.

This clonotype was counted ten times or more. The chain carries TRBV12-5 and TRBJ1-1; 7 nucleotides align to TRBD1. The junction had 12 bases not matched to a gene; V was cut back by 0 bases and J by 2 bases. Germline V lookup: CDR1 LGHNT, CDR2 FRNRAP. The CDR3 loop spans 18 amino acids. CDR3 protein: CASGLVSWDRTFNTEAFF. Here the CDR3 DNA reads TGTGCTAGTGGTTTGGTATCTTGGGACAGAACCTTTAACACTGAAGCTTTCTTT.

The sample holds many counts of this clonotype. The chain combines TRBV6-1 with TRBJ2-7; 8 bases map to TRBD2. The CDR3 has 14 amino acids. Unmatched junction bases numbered 8, after V lost 6 bases and J lost 4 bases. Germline V CDR1 and CDR2: MNHNS, SASEGT. CDR3 bases: TGTGCCAGCAGCAAACTGGAGCGGGGGTACGAGCAGTACTTC. Translating gives CASSKLERGYEQYF.

This clonotype was counted only a few times. A much larger clone sits a single nucleotide away, making a read error possible. The V call is TRBV12-3 or TRBV12-4, the J call TRBJ1-2; D is uncertain. The germline V and J ends were trimmed by 6 bases and 0 bases, with 8 bases remaining between them. This CDR3 region has 13 residues. CDR3 coding DNA: TGTGCCAGCAGAAGAGCCCCTAACTATGGCTACACCTTC. It translates to CASRRAPNYGYTF.

The rearrangement uses TRBV20-1 and TRBJ2-7; 8 bases fit TRBD2. This CDR3 has 13 amino acids. The V gene end was trimmed by 5 bases and the J gene end by 3 bases; junction bases not matched to a gene: 6. Germline CDR1 and CDR2: DFQATT and SNEGSKA (reference sequence). This chain's CDR3 is CSAAGTRIYEQYF. DNA for the CDR3: TGCAGTGCTGCGGGGACTAGGATCTACGAGCAGTACTTC.

This clonotype was seen a few times. The genes are TRBV5-1 and TRBJ1-3; no definite D call. Germline values: CDR1 SGHRS, CDR2 YFSETQ. V lost 0 bases and J 3 bases, leaving 7 bases between the germline ends. The CDR3 covers 14 residues. The CDR3 DNA follows: TGCGCCAGCAGCTTGGCCGCGGATGGAAACACCATATATTTT. Its protein is CASSLAADGNTIYF.

In this sample, this clonotype turned up many times. The chain carries TRBV28 and TRBJ2-4; a possible D gene is TRBD1 (6 bases). V lost 7 bases to trimming and J lost 3 bases, with 13 bases between them. CDR3 length equals 14 residues. Germline CDR1 reads MDHEN; CDR2 reads SYDVKM. The CDR3 spells CASNTGYDKNIQYF. The CDR3 nucleotides are TGTGCCAGCAACACAGGGTATGACAAAAACATTCAGTACTTC. The whole variable domain, filled in from reference TRBV28 and TRBJ2-4, reads DVKVTQSSRYLVKRTGEKVFLECVQDMDHENMFWYRQDPGLGLRLIYFSYDVKMKEKGDIPEGYSVSREKKERFSLILESASTNQTSMYLCASNTGYDKNIQYFGAGTRLSVL.

V gene TRBV24-1 combines with J gene TRBJ2-3; no definite D call. The V end was cut by 4 bases, the J end by 5 bases, with 6 bases between. The germline CDR1 and CDR2 sequences are KGHDR and SFDVKD. The CDR3 has 12 residues. For the CDR3, the DNA is TGTGCCACCAGTGAAAGAGGAGATACGCAGTATTTT. Encoded protein: CATSERGDTQYF.

This clonotype has at least ten counts. This chain connects TRBV12-3 or TRBV12-4 to TRBJ1-5, with unresolved D. The CDR3 consists of 14 residues. V lost 4 bases to trimming and J lost 7 bases, with 14 bases between them. The CDR3 region has the DNA TGTGCCAGCAGTTCAAGGGATGGTAGGCAGCCCCAGCATTTT. Its protein is CASSSRDGRQPQHF.

This clonotype was seen a handful of times. The rearrangement uses TRBV19 and TRBJ1-5, with a possible D match to TRBD1 (6 bases). CDR3 size: 14 residues. Per germline, CDR1 LNHDA and CDR2 SQIVND (reference sequence). The V end lost 9 bases, the J end lost 2 bases, and 14 bases lay between the germline ends. CDR3 protein: CARERTERNQPQHF. CDR3 nucleotides: TGTGCCAGAGAACGGACAGAGCGCAATCAGCCCCAGCATTTT.

This clonotype has a count of ten or more. The rearrangement joins TRBV2 to TRBJ1-4; 10 bases align to TRBD1. The CDR3 runs to 16 residues. Germline-derived CDR1 and CDR2 are SNHLY and FYNNEI. Trimming cost V 4 bases and J 3 bases; bases outside gene matches: 5. The CDR3 DNA sequence: TGTGCCAGCAGTGCGACAGGGGGCACGGCTAATGAAAAACTGTTTTTT. It encodes CASSATGGTANEKLFF.

The rearrangement joins TRBV18 to TRBJ1-2; 10 bases match TRBD1. The CDR3 is 15 residues long. The V segment lost 3 bases and the J segment 2 bases; nucleotides outside the gene matches: 3. The germline CDR1 and CDR2 sequences are KGHSH and LQKENI. In DNA form, the CDR3 reads TGTGCCAGCTCACCCCCGACAGGGGGCAACTATGGCTACACCTTC. As protein: CASSPPTGGNYGYTF.

This clonotype was seen at least ten times. The chain carries TRBV4-3 and TRBJ2-7; D call uncertain. Germline V gene data show CDR1 as LGHNA and CDR2 as YSLEER. Trimming took 0 bases from V and 4 from J, leaving 7 bases between them. The CDR3 has 13 amino acids. This chain's CDR3 is CASSQDRLYEQYF. The CDR3 nucleotides are TGCGCCAGCAGCCAAGATCGTCTATACGAGCAGTACTTC.

The genes are TRBV20-1 and TRBJ2-2; D not resolved. V was trimmed by 3 bases and J by 3 bases, leaving 8 bases between them. Germline CDR1 is DFQATT and CDR2 is SNEGSKA (reference sequence). There are 13 residues in the CDR3. CDR3 coding DNA: TGCAGTGCTAGTACCGGGTACACCGGGGAGCTGTTTTTT. Encoded protein: CSASTGYTGELFF.

This sequence joins TRBV10-1 and TRBJ2-5, with 8 bases fitting TRBD2. Germline CDR1 and CDR2: WNHNN and SYGVQD (reference sequence). Trimming took 6 bases from V and 3 from J; bases not matched to a gene: 6. The CDR3 is 14 residues long. DNA for the CDR3: TGCGCCAGCAGGGGACTAGTGAGTGAAGAGACCCAGTACTTC. Translated: CASRGLVSEETQYF.

This clonotype appeared a few times. The chain recombines TRBV6-5 with TRBJ1-1, with no clear D. CDR3 length: 14 residues. Germline V gives CDR1 MNHEY, CDR2 SVGAGI. Trimming shortened V by 2 bases and J by 1 base, and 8 bases separated the two germline ends. The CDR3 sequence is CASSYRRENTEAFF. DNA for the CDR3: TGTGCCAGCAGTTACCGGAGGGAGAACACTGAAGCTTTCTTT.

This clonotype showed up many times. The rearrangement uses TRBV20-1 and TRBJ2-7; D is tentatively TRBD1 or TRBD2 (5 bases each). This CDR3 is built from 12 residues. V lost 5 bases to trimming and J lost 1 base, with 9 bases between them. Germline V CDR1 and CDR2: DFQATT, SNEGSKA (reference sequence). CDR3: CSAGDGSYEQYF. The CDR3 coding sequence is TGCAGTGCTGGGGACGGGTCCTACGAGCAGTACTTC.

This clonotype was observed a few times. The chain recombines TRBV10-3 with TRBJ1-2, with 8 bases lining up with TRBD1. V shed 4 bases, J shed 6 bases, and the junction held 16 bases outside the gene matches. The CDR3 extends over 17 amino acids. CDR1 is ENHRY and CDR2 is SYGVKD in the germline V gene. The CDR3 is CAISAQGALEQRNGYTF. For the CDR3, the DNA is TGTGCCATCAGTGCCCAGGGGGCGCTTGAACAGCGGAATGGCTACACCTTC.

This rearrangement joins TRBV4-1 to TRBJ2-5; 9 bases align to TRBD2. CDR3 length: 16 amino acids. From germline, CDR1 is MGHRA and CDR2 YSYEKL. Germline trimming cut 1 base from V and 7 bases from J; bases unmatched to any gene: 10. The CDR3 DNA is TGCGCCAGCAGCCAAGCGGCTAGCGGGAATCTGGGGACCCAGTACTTC. Protein sequence: CASSQAASGNLGTQYF.

For this clonotype: This could be a read error, since a much larger clone is one nucleotide away. The chain employs TRBV24-1 and TRBJ1-5; maybe TRBD1 (5 bases). Germline CDR1 KGHDR, CDR2 SFDVKD. The CDR3 is 15 amino acids. The CDR3 loop reads CATSDRDEGNQPRHF. The DNA for the CDR3 is TGTGCCACCAGTGATCGGGACGAAGGCAATCAGCCCCGGCATTTT.

In this sample, this clonotype turned up a few times. The chain joins TRBV10-2 to TRBJ1-1; tentatively, D is TRBD1 (6 bases). CDR3 size: 15 residues. V lost 3 bases, J lost 1 base, and 12 bases lay in between. CDR1 and CDR2 (germline): WSHSY, SAAADI. The chain's CDR3 is CASSEITGWNTEAFF. The CDR3 DNA reads as TGCGCCAGCAGTGAAATTACAGGGTGGAACACTGAAGCTTTCTTT.

This rearrangement joins TRBV7-9 to TRBJ1-2; 7 bases align to TRBD1. Looked up from germline, CDR1 is SEHNR and CDR2 is FQNEAQ (reference sequence). V lost 0 bases and J lost 3; bases outside the gene matches: 4. This CDR3 is 15 amino acids long. The CDR3 here is CASSLAQTGDYGYTF. In DNA, the CDR3 is TGTGCCAGCAGCTTAGCCCAAACAGGGGACTATGGCTACACCTTC.